The rows below give T cell receptor beta chains drawn from one sample of a study of T-cell reconstitution after alpha-beta-depleted transplantation in children. MiXCR, applied by TCRdb to the PCR reads, yields one record per CDR3 protein. Of around 370,000 distinct CDR3 sequences in the sample, under 13% are singletons; the top ten hold 2% to 3%. The sequencing here drew on PBMCs from the stem cell graft donor, taken from the stem cell graft. The receptors were gathered from a human donor who donated a stem cell graft to a child with acute lymphoblastic leukemia. The CDR3 runs from the conserved cysteine through the conserved F or W. A D gene is named only where the DNA matches it firmly. Size is omitted from some rows. Given values are once, few, many or a class for expanded clones.

V gene: TRBV12-3/TRBV12-4; clone size: many; J gene: TRBJ2-1; D gene: -; CDR3 DNA: TGTGCCAGCAGTTTAGTGGAAGGACGGAGTGAGCAGTTCTTC; CDR3 protein: CASSLVEGRSEQFF
V gene: TRBV29-1; clone size: -; J gene: TRBJ2-1; D gene: TRBD2; CDR3 DNA: TGCAGCGCCGGCCGGATTAGCGGGAGCTCCTACAATGAGCAGTTCTTC; CDR3 protein: CSAGRISGSSYNEQFF
V gene: TRBV20-1; clone size: -; J gene: TRBJ2-7; D gene: TRBD1; CDR3 DNA: TGCAGTGCTAGTCGCGGGACAGGCGACATCTCCTACGAGCAGTACTTC; CDR3 protein: CSASRGTGDISYEQYF
V gene: TRBV7-6; clone size: few; J gene: TRBJ2-5; D gene: -; CDR3 DNA: TGTGCCAGCAGCTTAGAATTAATTCAAGAGACCCAGTACTTC; CDR3 protein: CASSLELIQETQYF
V gene: TRBV11-2; clone size: -; J gene: TRBJ2-2; D gene: -; CDR3 DNA: TGTGCCAGCAGCTTTGGACACAGGAACACCGGGGAGCTGTTTTTT; CDR3 protein: CASSFGHRNTGELFF
V gene: TRBV6-2/TRBV6-3; clone size: -; J gene: TRBJ2-1; D gene: -; CDR3 DNA: TGTGCCAGCAGTTACGTCACCAATGAGCAGTTCTTC; CDR3 protein: CASSYVTNEQFF
V gene: TRBV9; clone size: -; J gene: TRBJ2-7; D gene: -; CDR3 DNA: TGTGCCAGCAGCGTAGAGCCCGGGGACGGCTACGAGCAGTACTTC; CDR3 protein: CASSVEPGDGYEQYF
V gene: TRBV7-2; clone size: -; J gene: TRBJ2-7; D gene: TRBD1; CDR3 DNA: TGTGCCAGCAGCGAACGGGACAGCTCCTACGAGCAGTACTTC; CDR3 protein: CASSERDSSYEQYF
V gene: TRBV5-1; clone size: -; J gene: TRBJ2-3; D gene: -; CDR3 DNA: TGCGCCAGCAGCCGGTGGCCAGAAACCACAGATACGCAGTATTTT; CDR3 protein: CASSRWPETTDTQYF
V gene: TRBV9; clone size: once; J gene: TRBJ1-4; D gene: -; CDR3 DNA: TGTGCCAGCAGCCACGGCGGGGGGCATAGTGAAAAACTGTTTTTT; CDR3 protein: CASSHGGGHSEKLFF
V gene: TRBV24-1; clone size: -; J gene: TRBJ2-1; D gene: TRBD2; CDR3 DNA: TGTGCCACCAGTGATTTGCCTTCGACTAGCGGGAGAGCCTACAATGAGCAGTTCTTC; CDR3 protein: CATSDLPSTSGRAYNEQFF
V gene: TRBV27; clone size: many; J gene: TRBJ2-7; D gene: -; CDR3 DNA: TGTGCCAGCAGTTGGGGTGGCTACGAGCAGTACTTC; CDR3 protein: CASSWGGYEQYF
V gene: TRBV4-3; clone size: few; J gene: TRBJ2-5; D gene: -; CDR3 DNA: TGCGCCAGCAGCCAAGCGTCAGGGGTTCAGACCCAGTACTTC; CDR3 protein: CASSQASGVQTQYF
V gene: TRBV12-3/TRBV12-4; clone size: few; J gene: TRBJ2-7; D gene: -; CDR3 DNA: TGTGCCAGCAAGGGGTTTCCTAACGAGCAGTACTTC; CDR3 protein: CASKGFPNEQYF
V gene: TRBV7-9; clone size: -; J gene: TRBJ1-3; D gene: -; CDR3 DNA: TGTGCCAGCAGCTCCCCTGGACAGTTTTCTGGAAACACCATATATTTT; CDR3 protein: CASSSPGQFSGNTIYF
V gene: TRBV5-1; clone size: few; J gene: TRBJ2-1; D gene: TRBD1; CDR3 DNA: TGCGCCAGCAGCTCATCCGGGACAGGGTACGGCAATGAGCAGTTCTTC; CDR3 protein: CASSSSGTGYGNEQFF
V gene: TRBV12-3/TRBV12-4; clone size: -; J gene: TRBJ2-1; D gene: TRBD2; CDR3 DNA: TGTGCCAGCAGGGCTAGCGGGAAAGGTGAGCAGTTCTTC; CDR3 protein: CASRASGKGEQFF
V gene: TRBV6-2/TRBV6-3; clone size: few; J gene: TRBJ2-5; D gene: -; CDR3 DNA: TGTGCCAGCAGTTACCGGGTCGAACAAGAGACCCAGTACTTC; CDR3 protein: CASSYRVEQETQYF
V gene: TRBV27; clone size: once; J gene: TRBJ1-1; D gene: -; CDR3 DNA: TGTGCCAGCAGTCCCGGGGGGATTGCTTTCTTT; CDR3 protein: CASSPGGIAFF
V gene: TRBV5-1; clone size: -; J gene: TRBJ2-1; D gene: -; CDR3 DNA: TGCGCCAGCCCGAGCGGAACAGTCTCCTACAATGAGCAGTTCTTC; CDR3 protein: CASPSGTVSYNEQFF
V gene: TRBV12-3/TRBV12-4; clone size: many; J gene: TRBJ2-3; D gene: -; CDR3 DNA: TGTGCCAGCAGTTTCCTTAGCACAGATACGCAGTATTTT; CDR3 protein: CASSFLSTDTQYF
V gene: TRBV12-3/TRBV12-4; clone size: many; J gene: TRBJ2-3; D gene: -; CDR3 DNA: TGTGCCAGCAGTTTAGCGGGAGCGGCAGATACGCAGTATTTT; CDR3 protein: CASSLAGAADTQYF
V gene: TRBV28; clone size: few; J gene: TRBJ2-5; D gene: -; CDR3 DNA: TGTGCCAGCAGTTTCTGGTTAAAGACCCAGTACTTC; CDR3 protein: CASSFWLKTQYF
V gene: TRBV5-5; clone size: -; J gene: TRBJ2-2; D gene: TRBD2; CDR3 DNA: TGTGCCAGCAGCTTCGGGACTAGCGGGAACACCGGGGAGCTGTTTTTT; CDR3 protein: CASSFGTSGNTGELFF
V gene: TRBV4-3; clone size: many; J gene: TRBJ2-3; D gene: TRBD2; CDR3 DNA: TGCGCCAGCAGCCAATTAGCGGGAGGCGATACGCAGTATTTT; CDR3 protein: CASSQLAGGDTQYF
V gene: TRBV6-2/TRBV6-3; clone size: -; J gene: TRBJ2-1; D gene: -; CDR3 DNA: TGTGCCAGCATCTTTATTGCGAGCTCCTACAATGAGCAGTTCTTC; CDR3 protein: CASIFIASSYNEQFF
V gene: TRBV7-2; clone size: -; J gene: TRBJ1-1; D gene: -; CDR3 DNA: TGTGCCAGCAGAGGACCCACGTTAAGGGCAGCTTTCTTT; CDR3 protein: CASRGPTLRAAFF
V gene: TRBV11-1; clone size: few; J gene: TRBJ2-1; D gene: -; CDR3 DNA: TGTGCCAGCAGCTTAGCGGTTCGGGTTGATGAGCAGTTCTTC; CDR3 protein: CASSLAVRVDEQFF
V gene: TRBV25-1; clone size: few; J gene: TRBJ2-1; D gene: -; CDR3 DNA: TGTGCCAGCAGTGATTTTTATTTGCAGTTCTTC; CDR3 protein: CASSDFYLQFF
V gene: TRBV7-9; clone size: few; J gene: TRBJ2-7; D gene: -; CDR3 DNA: TGTGCCAGCAGCTTATTTGGGGGCTACGAGCAGTACTTC; CDR3 protein: CASSLFGGYEQYF
V gene: TRBV12-3/TRBV12-4; clone size: -; J gene: TRBJ2-3; D gene: -; CDR3 DNA: TGTGCCAGCAGTGAGGGAGGGGGTGATACGCAGTATTTT; CDR3 protein: CASSEGGGDTQYF
V gene: TRBV12-3/TRBV12-4; clone size: -; J gene: TRBJ2-3; D gene: -; CDR3 DNA: TGTGCCAGCAGTACTCAAGGGGGAACAGATACGCAGTATTTT; CDR3 protein: CASSTQGGTDTQYF
V gene: TRBV7-8; clone size: -; J gene: TRBJ2-5; D gene: TRBD1; CDR3 DNA: TGTGCCAGCAGCTTAGTGTTTGGGACAGAGCAAGAGACCCAGTACTTC; CDR3 protein: CASSLVFGTEQETQYF
V gene: TRBV6-1; clone size: -; J gene: TRBJ1-1; D gene: -; CDR3 DNA: TGTGCCAGCACCCGTTTCGCCAGGGAAACTGAAGCTTTCTTT; CDR3 protein: CASTRFARETEAFF
V gene: TRBV28; clone size: few; J gene: TRBJ2-7; D gene: -; CDR3 DNA: TGTGCCAGCAGGGGCCCAACAGGGCGTACCTACGAGCAGTACTTC; CDR3 protein: CASRGPTGRTYEQYF
V gene: TRBV12-3/TRBV12-4; clone size: few; J gene: TRBJ2-7; D gene: -; CDR3 DNA: TGTGCCAGCAGTTTAGACCCCAGGAGGAGGGGATGGTACGAGCGGTACTTC; CDR3 protein: CASSLDPRRRGWYERYF
V gene: TRBV6-2/TRBV6-3; clone size: many; J gene: TRBJ2-2; D gene: TRBD2; CDR3 DNA: TGTGCCAGCAGTTACCACACTAGCGGGAGATTGGGTGGAAACACCGGGGAGCTGTTTTTT; CDR3 protein: CASSYHTSGRLGGNTGELFF
V gene: TRBV3-1; clone size: -; J gene: TRBJ1-3; D gene: TRBD1; CDR3 DNA: TGTGCCAGCAGTACAGGGGGCTTAGGTGGAAACACCATATATTTT; CDR3 protein: CASSTGGLGGNTIYF
V gene: TRBV4-3; clone size: -; J gene: TRBJ2-1; D gene: TRBD1; CDR3 DNA: TGCGCCAGCAGCCTCTCAGGGGGAGTCGGGTACAATGAGCAGTTCTTC; CDR3 protein: CASSLSGGVGYNEQFF
V gene: TRBV25-1; clone size: many; J gene: TRBJ2-1; D gene: -; CDR3 DNA: TGTGCCAGCAGTGAGGGGAATGAGCAGTTCTTC; CDR3 protein: CASSEGNEQFF
V gene: TRBV9; clone size: few; J gene: TRBJ2-3; D gene: -; CDR3 DNA: TGTGCCAGCGGGCTTAGCACAGATACGCAGTATTTT; CDR3 protein: CASGLSTDTQYF
V gene: TRBV7-9; clone size: few; J gene: TRBJ2-3; D gene: -; CDR3 DNA: TGTGCCAGCAGCGTGACGGACGGATACCCAGATACGCAGTATTTT; CDR3 protein: CASSVTDGYPDTQYF
V gene: TRBV20-1; clone size: few; J gene: TRBJ1-5; D gene: -; CDR3 DNA: TGCAGTGCTTCGCCCCCGGGGGCTTATCAGCCCCAGCATTTT; CDR3 protein: CSASPPGAYQPQHF
V gene: TRBV25-1; clone size: many; J gene: TRBJ1-3; D gene: TRBD1; CDR3 DNA: TGTGCCAGCAGTGAATCGGGGACAGGTGCAGTGGGGACCATATATTTT; CDR3 protein: CASSESGTGAVGTIYF
V gene: TRBV7-6; clone size: few; J gene: TRBJ1-1; D gene: -; CDR3 DNA: TGTGCCAGCAGCCACAGGCCGTCCGAAGGGCAGGGGTTTCGAGCTTTCTTT; CDR3 protein: CASSHRPSEGQGFRAFF
V gene: TRBV29-1; clone size: -; J gene: TRBJ2-7; D gene: -; CDR3 DNA: TGCAGCGTTGCGGGCCTGGATGGCTCCTACGAGCAGTACTTC; CDR3 protein: CSVAGLDGSYEQYF
V gene: TRBV15; clone size: few; J gene: TRBJ2-3; D gene: -; CDR3 DNA: TGTGCCACCAGCAGAGTGGGGTCAGTCACAGATACGCAGTATTTT; CDR3 protein: CATSRVGSVTDTQYF
V gene: TRBV5-1; clone size: few; J gene: TRBJ2-7; D gene: TRBD2; CDR3 DNA: TGCGCCAGCAGCCCAAGAACGACTAGCGGGTGGCCCTACGAGCAGTACTTC; CDR3 protein: CASSPRTTSGWPYEQYF
V gene: TRBV6-1; clone size: -; J gene: TRBJ1-1; D gene: -; CDR3 DNA: TGTGCCAGCAGTACGAGCCTATCATTTGAAGCTTTCTTT; CDR3 protein: CASSTSLSFEAFF
V gene: TRBV12-3/TRBV12-4; clone size: few; J gene: TRBJ1-1; D gene: -; CDR3 DNA: TGTGCCAGCAGTTTAATTGCCGGGAGCGGAGCCACTGAAGCTTTCTTT; CDR3 protein: CASSLIAGSGATEAFF
V gene: TRBV15; clone size: -; J gene: TRBJ2-5; D gene: -; CDR3 DNA: TGTGCCACCAGGGGGTTCGGGCAAGAGACCCAGTACTTC; CDR3 protein: CATRGFGQETQYF
V gene: TRBV7-9; clone size: -; J gene: TRBJ2-1; D gene: TRBD2; CDR3 DNA: TGTGCCAGCAGCTCCTCCTTTATAGCGGGAGGGGGCAATGAGCAGTTCTTC; CDR3 protein: CASSSSFIAGGGNEQFF
V gene: TRBV12-5; clone size: few; J gene: TRBJ1-1; D gene: -; CDR3 DNA: TGTGCTAGTGGTTTGATTTGGCGAACTCCGGCGGACACTGAAGCTTTCTTT; CDR3 protein: CASGLIWRTPADTEAFF